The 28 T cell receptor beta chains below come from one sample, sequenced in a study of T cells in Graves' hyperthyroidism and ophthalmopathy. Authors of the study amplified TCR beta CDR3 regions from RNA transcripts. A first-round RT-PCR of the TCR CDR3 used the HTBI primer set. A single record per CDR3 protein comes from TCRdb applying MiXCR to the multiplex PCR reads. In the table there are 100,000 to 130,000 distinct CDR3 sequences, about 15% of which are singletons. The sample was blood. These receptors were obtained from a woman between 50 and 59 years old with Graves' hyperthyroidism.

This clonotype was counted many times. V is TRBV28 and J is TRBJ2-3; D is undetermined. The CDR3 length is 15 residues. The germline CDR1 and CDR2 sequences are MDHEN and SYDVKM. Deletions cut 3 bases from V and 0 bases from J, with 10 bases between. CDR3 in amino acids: CASSLVSRSTDTQYF. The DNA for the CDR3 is TGTGCCAGCAGTTTGGTTAGCAGGAGCACAGATACGCAGTATTTT.

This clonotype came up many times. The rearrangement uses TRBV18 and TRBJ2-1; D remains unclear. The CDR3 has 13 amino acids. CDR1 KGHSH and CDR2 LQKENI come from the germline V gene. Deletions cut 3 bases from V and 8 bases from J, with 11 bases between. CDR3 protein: CASSPDMVDEQFF. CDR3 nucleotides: TGTGCCAGCTCACCCGATATGGTGGATGAGCAGTTCTTC.

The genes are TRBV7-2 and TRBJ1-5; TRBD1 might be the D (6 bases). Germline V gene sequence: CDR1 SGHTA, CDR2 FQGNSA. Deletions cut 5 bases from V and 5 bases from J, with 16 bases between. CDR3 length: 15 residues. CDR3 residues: CASSRSSQGHQPQHF. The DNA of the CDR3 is TGTGCCAGCAGCCGGTCCTCACAGGGCCATCAGCCCCAGCATTTT.

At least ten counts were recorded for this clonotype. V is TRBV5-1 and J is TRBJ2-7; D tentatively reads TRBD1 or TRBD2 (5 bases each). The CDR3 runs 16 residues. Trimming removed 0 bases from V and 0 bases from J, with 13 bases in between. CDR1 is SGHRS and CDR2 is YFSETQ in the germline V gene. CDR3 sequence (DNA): TGCGCCAGCAGCTTGGGACAGACTGGGGGCTCCTACGAGCAGTACTTC. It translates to CASSLGQTGGSYEQYF.

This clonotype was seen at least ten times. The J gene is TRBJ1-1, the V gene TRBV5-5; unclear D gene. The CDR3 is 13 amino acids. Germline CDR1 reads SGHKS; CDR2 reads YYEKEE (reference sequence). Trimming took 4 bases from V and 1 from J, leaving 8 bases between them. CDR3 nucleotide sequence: TGTGCCAGCAGCGGACCAGGGAACACTGAAGCTTTCTTT. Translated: CASSGPGNTEAFF.

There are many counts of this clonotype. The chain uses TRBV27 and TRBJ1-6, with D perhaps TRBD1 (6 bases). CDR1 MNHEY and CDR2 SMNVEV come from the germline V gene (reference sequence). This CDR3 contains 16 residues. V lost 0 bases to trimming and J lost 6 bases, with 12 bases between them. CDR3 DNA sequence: TGTGCCAGCAGTTTATCCCCGACAGGACCTAATTCACCCCTCCACTTT. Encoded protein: CASSLSPTGPNSPLHF.

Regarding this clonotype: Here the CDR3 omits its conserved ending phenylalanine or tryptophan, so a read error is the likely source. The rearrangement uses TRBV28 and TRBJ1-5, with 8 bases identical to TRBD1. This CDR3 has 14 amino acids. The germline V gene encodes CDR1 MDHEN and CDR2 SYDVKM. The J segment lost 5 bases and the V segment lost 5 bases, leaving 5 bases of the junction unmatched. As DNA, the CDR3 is TGTGCCAGCAGTACGGGGACAGGCCATCAGCCCCAGCATCTT. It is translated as CASSTGTGHQPQHL.

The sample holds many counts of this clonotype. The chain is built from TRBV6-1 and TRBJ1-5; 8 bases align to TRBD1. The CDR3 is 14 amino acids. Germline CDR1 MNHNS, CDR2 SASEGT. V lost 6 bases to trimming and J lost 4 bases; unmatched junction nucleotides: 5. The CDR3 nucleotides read TGTGCCAGCAGAGGACAGGGTGGGAATCAGCCCCAGCATTTT. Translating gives CASRGQGGNQPQHF.

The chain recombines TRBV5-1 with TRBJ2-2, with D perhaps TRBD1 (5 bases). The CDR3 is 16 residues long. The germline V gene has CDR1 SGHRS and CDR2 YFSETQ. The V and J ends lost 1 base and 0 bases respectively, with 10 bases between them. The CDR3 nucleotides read TGCGCCAGCAGCTTGAGGGCAGGGACGAACACCGGGGAGCTGTTTTTT. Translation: CASSLRAGTNTGELFF.

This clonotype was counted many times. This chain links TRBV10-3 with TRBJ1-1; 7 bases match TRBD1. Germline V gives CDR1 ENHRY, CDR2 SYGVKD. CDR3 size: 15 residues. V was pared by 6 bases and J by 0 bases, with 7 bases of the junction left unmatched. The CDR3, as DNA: TGTGCCATCAGCCGGGACAGCCTCATGAACACTGAAGCTTTCTTT. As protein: CAISRDSLMNTEAFF.

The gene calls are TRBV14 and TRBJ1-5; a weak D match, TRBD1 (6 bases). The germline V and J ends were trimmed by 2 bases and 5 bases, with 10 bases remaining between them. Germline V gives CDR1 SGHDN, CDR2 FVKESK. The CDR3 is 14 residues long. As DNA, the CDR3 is TGTGCCAGCAGCCAAAGACAGGATCATCAGCCCCAGCATTTT. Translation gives CASSQRQDHQPQHF.

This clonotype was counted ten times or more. The CDR3 DNA is TGCAGTGCTAAGTATGGACAGGGCCAGGGGAAGGTCGTAAGGGTATTGAATGAGCAGTTCTTC. Protein sequence: CSAKYGQGQGKVVRVLNEQFF. The chain joins TRBV20-1 to TRBJ2-1, with TRBD1 matching 8 bases. Germline V gene lookup returns CDR1 DFQATT and CDR2 SNEGSKA (reference sequence). The trim removed 4 bases at V and 7 bases at J, leaving 30 bases unmatched. This CDR3 spans 21 amino acids.

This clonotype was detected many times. This CDR3 is CSALPSGRAGELFF. The DNA of the CDR3 is TGCAGTGCCCTCCCTAGCGGGAGGGCCGGGGAGCTGTTTTTT. This rearrangement joins TRBV20-1 to TRBJ2-2; 12 bases agree with TRBD2. The CDR3 has 14 residues. The ends lost 6 bases at V and 6 bases at J; junction bases unmatched: 5. Per germline, CDR1 DFQATT and CDR2 SNEGSKA (reference sequence).

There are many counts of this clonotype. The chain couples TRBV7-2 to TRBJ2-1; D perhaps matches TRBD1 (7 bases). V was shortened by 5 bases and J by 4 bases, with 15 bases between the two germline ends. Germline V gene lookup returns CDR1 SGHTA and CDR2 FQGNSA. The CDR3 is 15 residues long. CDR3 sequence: CASSQRQGGYNEQFF. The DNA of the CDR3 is TGTGCCAGCAGCCAGAGGCAGGGGGGATACAATGAGCAGTTCTTC.

CDR3 sequence: CASSQGDGYEQYF. The CDR3 DNA reads TGTGCCAGCAGCCAAGGGGACGGCTACGAGCAGTACTTC. The chain combines TRBV3-1 with TRBJ2-7; D is possibly TRBD1 or TRBD2 (5 bases each). CDR1 is LGHDT and CDR2 is YNNKEL in the germline V gene (reference sequence). V gave up 1 base and J gave up 3 bases, with 7 bases separating them. The CDR3 extends over 13 amino acids.

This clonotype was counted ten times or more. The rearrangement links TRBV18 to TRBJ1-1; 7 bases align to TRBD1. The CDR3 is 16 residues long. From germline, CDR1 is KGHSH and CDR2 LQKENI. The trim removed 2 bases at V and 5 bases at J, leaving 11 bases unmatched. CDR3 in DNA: TGTGCCAGCTCACCAACGGACAGGTGGGAGAGGACTGAAGCTTTCTTT. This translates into CASSPTDRWERTEAFF.

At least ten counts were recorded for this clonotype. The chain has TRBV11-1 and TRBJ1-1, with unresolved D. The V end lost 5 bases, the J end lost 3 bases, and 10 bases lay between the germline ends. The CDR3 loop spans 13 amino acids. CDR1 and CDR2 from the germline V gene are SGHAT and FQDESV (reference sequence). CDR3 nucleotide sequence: TGTGCCAGCAGCGTTACATTATACACTGAAGCTTTCTTT. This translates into CASSVTLYTEAFF.

This CDR3 reads CASSSTSGRARSYEQYF. CDR3 in DNA: TGTGCCAGCAGCTCGACTAGCGGGAGGGCCCGATCCTACGAGCAGTACTTC. The genes are TRBV7-9 and TRBJ2-7, with 14 bases fitting TRBD2. The trim removed 4 bases at V and 1 base at J, leaving 6 bases unmatched. The CDR3 is made up of 17 amino acids. Germline V gene sequence: CDR1 SEHNR, CDR2 FQNEAQ (reference sequence).

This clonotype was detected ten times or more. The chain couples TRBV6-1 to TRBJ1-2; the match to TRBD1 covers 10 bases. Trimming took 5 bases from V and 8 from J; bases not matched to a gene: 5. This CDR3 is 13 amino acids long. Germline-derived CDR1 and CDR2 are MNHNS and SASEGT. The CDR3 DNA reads TGTGCCAGCAGTACGACAGGGGGCGGGGGCTACACCTTC. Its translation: CASSTTGGGGYTF.

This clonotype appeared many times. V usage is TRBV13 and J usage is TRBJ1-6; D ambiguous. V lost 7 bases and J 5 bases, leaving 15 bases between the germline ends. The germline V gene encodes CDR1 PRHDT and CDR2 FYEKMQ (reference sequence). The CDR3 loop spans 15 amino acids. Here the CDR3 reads CASTPLGFDNSPLHF. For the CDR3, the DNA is TGTGCCAGCACCCCGCTGGGATTCGATAATTCACCCCTCCACTTT.

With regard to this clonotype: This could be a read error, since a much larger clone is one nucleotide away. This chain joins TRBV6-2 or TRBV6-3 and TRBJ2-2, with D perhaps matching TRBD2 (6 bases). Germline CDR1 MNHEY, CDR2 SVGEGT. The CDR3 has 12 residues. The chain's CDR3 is CASSYSAREPFF. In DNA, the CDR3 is TGTGCCAGCAGTTACTCTGCCCGGGAGCCGTTTTTT.

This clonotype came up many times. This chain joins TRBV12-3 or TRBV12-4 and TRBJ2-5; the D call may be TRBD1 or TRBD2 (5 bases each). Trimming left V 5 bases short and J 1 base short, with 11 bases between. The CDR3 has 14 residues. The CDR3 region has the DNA TGTGCCAGCAGTCGAGGGGCAGCCCAAGAGACCCAGTACTTC. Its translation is CASSRGAAQETQYF.

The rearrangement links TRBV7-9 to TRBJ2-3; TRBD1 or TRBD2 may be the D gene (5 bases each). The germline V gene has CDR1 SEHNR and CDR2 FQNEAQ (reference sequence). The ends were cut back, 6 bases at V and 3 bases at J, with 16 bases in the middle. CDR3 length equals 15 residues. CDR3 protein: CASSYRGRETDTQYF. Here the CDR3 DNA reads TGTGCCAGCAGTTATAGGGGCAGGGAGACAGATACGCAGTATTTT.

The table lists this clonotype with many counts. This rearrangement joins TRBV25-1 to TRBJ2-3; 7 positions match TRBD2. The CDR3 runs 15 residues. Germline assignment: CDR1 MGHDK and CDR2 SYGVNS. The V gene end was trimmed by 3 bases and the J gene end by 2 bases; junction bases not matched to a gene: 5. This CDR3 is CASSDRTSLTDTQYF. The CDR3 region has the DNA TGTGCCAGCAGTGACAGGACTAGTCTCACAGATACGCAGTATTTT. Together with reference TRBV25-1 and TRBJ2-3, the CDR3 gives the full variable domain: EADIYQTPRYLVIGTGKKITLECSQTMGHDKMYWYQQDPGMELHLIHYSYGVNSTEKGDLSSESTVSRIRTEHFPLTLESARPSHTSQYLCASSDRTSLTDTQYFGPGTRLTVL.

CDR3 bases: TGTGCCAGCAACACGGGGGGGGACACCGGGGAGCTGTTTTTT. Protein sequence: CASNTGGDTGELFF. The chain couples TRBV28 to TRBJ2-2; 8 bases match TRBD2. Trimming removed 7 bases from V and 3 bases from J; junction bases left unmatched: 4. The CDR3 is 14 amino acids. CDR1 and CDR2 from the germline V gene are MDHEN and SYDVKM.

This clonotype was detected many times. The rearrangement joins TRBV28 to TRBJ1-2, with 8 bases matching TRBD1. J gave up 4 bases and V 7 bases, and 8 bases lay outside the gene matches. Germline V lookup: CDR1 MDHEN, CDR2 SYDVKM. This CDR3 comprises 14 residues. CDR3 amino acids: CASKGGTGPYGYTF. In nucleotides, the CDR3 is TGTGCCAGCAAAGGAGGGACAGGTCCCTATGGCTACACCTTC.

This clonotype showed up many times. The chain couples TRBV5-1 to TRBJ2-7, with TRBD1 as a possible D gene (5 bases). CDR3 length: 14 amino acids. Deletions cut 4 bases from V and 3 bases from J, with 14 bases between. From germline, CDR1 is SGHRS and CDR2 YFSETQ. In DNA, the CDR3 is TGCGCCAGCAGCCTAGGGTTCAGGGTCTACGAGCAGTACTTC. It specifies CASSLGFRVYEQYF.

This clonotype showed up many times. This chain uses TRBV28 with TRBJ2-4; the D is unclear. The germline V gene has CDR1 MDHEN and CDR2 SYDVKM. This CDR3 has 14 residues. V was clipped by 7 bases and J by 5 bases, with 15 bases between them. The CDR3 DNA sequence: TGTGCCAGCACCCCCCCCCTCTCGCAAAACATTCAGTACTTC. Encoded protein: CASTPPLSQNIQYF.